This T cell receptor beta chain was captured by sequencing in a study of blood T cells in healthy people across ages. The study, taken as a whole, reports: The percentage of naive T cells correlated strongly with TCR beta diversity.

With 4 bases clipped from V and 1 base from J, the junction kept 3 bases outside the gene matches. Per the germline V gene, CDR1 is LGHDT and CDR2 is YNNKEL (reference sequence). The CDR3 length is 16 residues. PCR was performed a second time for roughly 7 to 12 cycles using a sample-barcoded 5' primer and a J-beta primer mix. TCRdb fed the 5' RACE reads into MiXCR, producing one record per CDR3 protein. This sample carries hundreds of thousands of distinct CDR3 sequences, about 28% of them seen once, and the ten largest clones take 17%. Worth noting for this clonotype: Its antigen is unidentified.

The clonotype originates from an elderly woman in good health. V usage is TRBV3-1 and J usage is TRBJ2-1, with 11 bases lining up with TRBD1. Sequencing was performed on blood. CDR3 bases: TGTGCCAGCAGCCGGACAGGGGGCGCTTCCTACAATGAGCAGTTCTTC. This translates into CASSRTGGASYNEQFF.